This T cell receptor (beta chain) was documented in a study of T cells in Graves' hyperthyroidism and ophthalmopathy. Authors of the study amplified TCR beta CDR3 regions from RNA transcripts. HTBI primers were the set used in a first-round RT-PCR of the TCR CDR3. TCRdb used MiXCR to reprocess the multiplex PCR reads, holding one entry per CDR3 protein. The data contain 650,000 to 750,000 distinct CDR3 sequences, about 14% of them seen just once; the ten biggest clones take up 10% to 13%. The table lists this clonotype with a few counts. This CDR3 has 16 residues. Germline loops: CDR1 MRHNA, CDR2 SNTAGT. The V end lost 5 bases, the J end lost 0 bases, and 14 bases lay between the germline ends.

The rearrangement links TRBV6-4 to TRBJ1-3; D may be TRBD1 (5 bases). Sequenced: blood. The sequence derives from a woman between 18 and 29 years old with Graves' hyperthyroidism. In DNA, the CDR3 is TGTGCCAGCAGTTACCAGGGACCCTTCTCTGGAAACACCATATATTTT. The encoded protein is CASSYQGPFSGNTIYF.